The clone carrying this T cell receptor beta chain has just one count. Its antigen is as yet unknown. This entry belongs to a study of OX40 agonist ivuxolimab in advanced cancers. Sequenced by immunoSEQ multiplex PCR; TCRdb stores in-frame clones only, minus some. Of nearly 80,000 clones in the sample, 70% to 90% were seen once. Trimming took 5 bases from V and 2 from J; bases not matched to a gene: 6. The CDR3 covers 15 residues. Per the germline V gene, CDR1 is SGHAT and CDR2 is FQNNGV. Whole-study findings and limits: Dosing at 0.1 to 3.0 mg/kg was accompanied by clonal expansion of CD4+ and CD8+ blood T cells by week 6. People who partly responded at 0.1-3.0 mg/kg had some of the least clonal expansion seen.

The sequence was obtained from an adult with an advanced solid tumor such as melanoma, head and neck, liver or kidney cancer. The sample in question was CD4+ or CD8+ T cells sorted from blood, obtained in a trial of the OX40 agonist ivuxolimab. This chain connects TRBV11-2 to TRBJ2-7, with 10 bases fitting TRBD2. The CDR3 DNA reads TGTGCCAGCAGCCGTACTAGCGGGACTACCTACGAGCAGTACTTC. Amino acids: CASSRTSGTTYEQYF.